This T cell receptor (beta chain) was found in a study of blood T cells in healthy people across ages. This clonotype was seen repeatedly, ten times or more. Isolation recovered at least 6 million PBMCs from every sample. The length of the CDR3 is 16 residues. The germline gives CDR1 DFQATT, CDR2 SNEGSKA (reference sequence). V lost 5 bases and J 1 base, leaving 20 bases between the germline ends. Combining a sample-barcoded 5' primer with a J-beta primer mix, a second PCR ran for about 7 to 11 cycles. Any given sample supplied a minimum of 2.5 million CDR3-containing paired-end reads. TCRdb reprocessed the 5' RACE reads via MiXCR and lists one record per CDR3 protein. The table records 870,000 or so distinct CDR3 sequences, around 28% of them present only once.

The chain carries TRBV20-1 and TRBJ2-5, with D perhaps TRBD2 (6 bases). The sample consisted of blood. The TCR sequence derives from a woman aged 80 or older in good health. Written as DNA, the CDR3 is TGCAGTGCTTCCCCCGCACTAGCCGCCATCCAAGAGACCCAGTACTTC. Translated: CSASPALAAIQETQYF.